These 21 T cell receptor beta chains were all obtained from the same sample, sequenced in a study of cytomegalovirus exposure and HLA in healthy donors. The primer mix had 60 Vbeta and 13 Jbeta primers. Generated by immunoSEQ multiplex PCR, the TCRdb table keeps only in-frame clones and is missing some. The data hold about 110,000 clones, with roughly 70% observed a single time. What was sequenced was PBMCs. These receptors were obtained from a man between 40 and 49 years old in good health and CMV-seropositive.

This clone was detected a few times. The rearrangement uses TRBV19 and TRBJ2-7; perhaps TRBD1 as D (5 bases). The CDR3 loop spans 13 amino acids. CDR1 is LNHDA and CDR2 is SQIVND in the germline V gene (reference sequence). V shed 5 bases and J shed 4 bases, with 12 bases lying between them. CDR3 sequence (DNA): TGTGCCAGTAGTTTCTCCTCAGGGTACGAGCAGTACTTC. It encodes CASSFSSGYEQYF.

This clone was counted a few times. The rearrangement links TRBV28 to TRBJ1-1; D perhaps matches TRBD1 (5 bases). Germline CDR1 MDHEN, CDR2 SYDVKM. With 2 bases removed from V and 6 bases from J, the gap between germline ends came to 10 bases. This CDR3 contains 13 residues. The CDR3 sequence: CASSLNWGAEAFF. The CDR3 bases are TGTGCCAGCAGTTTAAATTGGGGGGCTGAAGCTTTCTTT. Full variable domain (outside the CDR3, taken from reference TRBV28 and TRBJ1-1): DVKVTQSSRYLVKRTGEKVFLECVQDMDHENMFWYRQDPGLGLRLIYFSYDVKMKEKGDIPEGYSVSREKKERFSLILESASTNQTSMYLCASSLNWGAEAFFGQGTRLTVV.

The V and J genes are TRBV19 and TRBJ1-5, with TRBD1 identical over 12 bases. Germline CDR1 and CDR2: LNHDA and SQIVND (reference sequence). Unmatched junction bases numbered 10, after V lost 5 bases and J lost 2 bases. There are 18 residues in the CDR3. CDR3 in amino acids: CASSPGTGGGWGNQPQHF. The CDR3 DNA reads TGTGCCAGTAGTCCCGGGACAGGGGGCGGTTGGGGCAATCAGCCCCAGCATTTT. The variable domain in full, completed from reference TRBV19 and TRBJ1-5, reads DGGITQSPKYLFRKEGQNVTLSCEQNLNHDAMYWYRQDPGQGLRLIYYSQIVNDFQKGDIAEGYSVSREKKESFPLTVTSAQKNPTAFYLCASSPGTGGGWGNQPQHFGDGTRLSIL.

This clone has a handful of counts. The chain employs TRBV5-4 and TRBJ1-5, with 7 bases that match TRBD1. Germline V CDR1 and CDR2: SGHNT, YYREEE (reference sequence). The CDR3 runs 19 residues. The junction had 22 bases not matched to a gene; V was cut back by 3 bases and J by 7 bases. The CDR3 loop is CASSWGRQGAVRVKQPQHF. CDR3 coding DNA: TGTGCCAGCAGCTGGGGCCGACAGGGCGCGGTGAGAGTTAAACAGCCCCAGCATTTT.

The rearrangement uses TRBV13 and TRBJ2-1, with 13 bases identical to TRBD2. Trimming took 5 bases from V and 7 from J; bases not matched to a gene: 5. This CDR3 has 15 amino acids. Per germline, CDR1 PRHDT and CDR2 FYEKMQ (reference sequence). CDR3 loop: CASSQLAGGQNEQFF. As DNA, the CDR3 is TGTGCCAGCAGCCAACTAGCGGGAGGGCAGAATGAGCAGTTCTTC.

The chain recombines TRBV10-3 with TRBJ2-3, with 10 bases lining up with TRBD1. The CDR3 sequence is 17 residues long. Trimming at V came to 4 bases and at J to 0 bases, leaving 7 bases not matched to a gene. Per the germline V gene, CDR1 is ENHRY and CDR2 is SYGVKD. The chain's CDR3 is CAISAPPGQGSTDTQYF. In nucleotides, the CDR3 is TGTGCCATCAGTGCCCCCCCGGGACAGGGGAGCACAGATACGCAGTATTTT.

The CDR3 DNA reads as TGTGCCAGCAGTTCCACGGCGGGAGCCTACGAGCAGTACTTC. It yields the protein CASSSTAGAYEQYF. This chain uses TRBV6-5 with TRBJ2-7; 7 bases agree with TRBD2. Germline V lookup: CDR1 MNHEY, CDR2 SVGAGI. This CDR3 has 14 residues. With V trimmed by 4 bases and J by 2 bases, 5 bases remained unmatched.

The chain joins TRBV7-2 to TRBJ1-2; no definite D call. V was cut by 5 bases and J by 6 bases, with 7 bases left in between. Germline values: CDR1 SGHTA, CDR2 FQGNSA. The CDR3 runs to 11 residues. The CDR3 bases are TGTGCCAGCAGCGGCTCTGATGGCTACACCTTC. Its translation: CASSGSDGYTF.

This clone has just a few counts. V gene TRBV11-2 combines with J gene TRBJ1-1; 8 nucleotides align to TRBD1. This CDR3 comprises 12 residues. Germline V gives CDR1 SGHAT, CDR2 FQNNGV. The V gene end was trimmed by 6 bases and the J gene end by 13 bases; junction bases not matched to a gene: 10. The CDR3 protein is CASSGRTGPIFF. The CDR3 DNA sequence: TGTGCCAGCAGTGGAAGGACAGGGCCGATTTTCTTT. The variable domain in full, with the rest retrieved from reference TRBV11-2 and TRBJ1-1, is EAGVAQSPRYKIIEKRQSVAFWCNPISGHATLYWYQQILGQGPKLLIQFQNNGVVDDSQLPKDRFSAERLKGVDSTLKIQPAKLEDSAVYLCASSGRTGPIFFGQGTRLTVV.

This clone turned up a few times. This sequence joins TRBV5-4 and TRBJ1-1, with D uncertain. Germline loops: CDR1 SGHNT, CDR2 YYREEE (reference sequence). The germline V and J ends were trimmed by 3 bases and 0 bases, with 15 bases remaining between them. The CDR3 loop spans 16 amino acids. The CDR3, as DNA: TGTGCCAGCAGCTCGATTGGAGGGCCCCTGAACACTGAAGCTTTCTTT. Translated, it gives CASSSIGGPLNTEAFF.

In its sample, this clone was seen a few times. Sequence at one end of the junction differs from germline and may be a read error. The chain uses TRBV7-2 and TRBJ2-7, with TRBD2 matching over 7 bases. The CDR3 spans 16 residues. The germline CDR1 and CDR2 sequences are SGHTA and FQGNSA. The CDR3 sequence: CASSLAVGGSSYEQYF. In DNA, the CDR3 is TGTGCCAGCAGCCTAGCGGTTGGCGGAAGCTCCTACGAGCAGTACTTC.

The chain uses TRBV27 and TRBJ1-3; 8 bases agree with TRBD1. With V trimmed by 6 bases and J by 4 bases, 2 bases remained unmatched. CDR1 is MNHEY and CDR2 is SMNVEV in the germline V gene (reference sequence). The CDR3 loop spans 13 amino acids. This chain's CDR3 is CASRPGGGNTIYF. The DNA of the CDR3 is TGTGCCAGCAGGCCAGGGGGCGGAAACACCATATATTTT.

A single count supports this clone. V and J are TRBV12-5 and TRBJ2-1, with 7 bases identical to TRBD2. V gave up 1 base and J gave up 8 bases; unmatched junction bases: 8. The CDR3 contains 15 residues. Germline lookup yields CDR1 LGHNT and CDR2 FRNRAP. CDR3 nucleotide sequence: TGTGCTAGTGGTTTGGGCTACGGGAGGCAGGATGAGCAGTTCTTC. Its protein is CASGLGYGRQDEQFF.

The chain joins TRBV11-2 to TRBJ2-3, with 7 bases identical to TRBD1. The CDR3 is made up of 14 amino acids. The germline V gene has CDR1 SGHAT and CDR2 FQNNGV. V lost 8 bases, J lost 2 bases, and 7 bases stayed unmatched. The CDR3: CASGQDLPTDTQYF. CDR3 nucleotide sequence: TGTGCCAGCGGACAGGACCTCCCCACAGATACGCAGTATTTT. The variable domain in full, completed from reference TRBV11-2 and TRBJ2-3, reads EAGVAQSPRYKIIEKRQSVAFWCNPISGHATLYWYQQILGQGPKLLIQFQNNGVVDDSQLPKDRFSAERLKGVDSTLKIQPAKLEDSAVYLCASGQDLPTDTQYFGPGTRLTVL.

Only a few counts were recorded for this clone. V is TRBV30 and J is TRBJ2-7, with TRBD1 matching 11 bases. CDR3 size: 15 residues. V lost 2 bases to trimming and J lost 4 bases; unmatched junction nucleotides: 7. CDR1 and CDR2 from the germline V gene are GTSNPN and SVGIG (reference sequence). The CDR3, as DNA: TGTGCCTGGAGTCCTACCGGGACAGGGGGTTACGAGCAGTACTTC. Translated, it gives CAWSPTGTGGYEQYF.

V and J are TRBV7-9 and TRBJ1-2, with a weak D call TRBD1 (5 bases). CDR1 and CDR2 (germline): SEHNR, FQNEAQ (reference sequence). CDR3 length: 17 amino acids. Trimming shortened V by 0 bases and J by 0 bases, and 14 bases separated the two germline ends. CDR3 residues: CASSLAGGNSANYGYTF. CDR3 in DNA: TGTGCCAGCAGCTTAGCGGGGGGGAACAGTGCTAACTATGGCTACACCTTC.

This chain connects TRBV29-1 to TRBJ2-7; no definite D call. Germline V lookup: CDR1 SQVTM, CDR2 ANQGSEA. Trimming shortened V by 3 bases and J by 5 bases, and 14 bases separated the two germline ends. This CDR3 spans 13 amino acids. The CDR3 nucleotides read TGCAGCGTTGATCTAGGAGTTAACCACGAGCAGTACTTC. Protein product: CSVDLGVNHEQYF.

The rearrangement joins TRBV7-2 to TRBJ2-5, with no clear D. This CDR3 is 14 amino acids long. Per germline, CDR1 SGHTA and CDR2 FQGNSA. Trimming took 1 base from V and 0 from J, leaving 6 bases between them. The CDR3 nucleotides are TGTGCCAGCAGCTTAGACCAGTACCAAGAGACCCAGTACTTC. Translating gives CASSLDQYQETQYF.

The J gene is TRBJ1-3, the V gene TRBV27; D is possibly TRBD1 (5 bases). Trimming left V 2 bases short and J 2 bases short, with 7 bases between. CDR1 is MNHEY, CDR2 SMNVEV, per germline (reference sequence). CDR3 length: 14 amino acids. CDR3 residues: CASSLKGTGNTIYF. CDR3 nucleotide sequence: TGTGCCAGCAGTTTAAAGGGGACTGGAAACACCATATATTTT.

The chain recombines TRBV4-1 with TRBJ2-3; 11 positions match TRBD2. J lost 3 bases, V lost 0 bases, and 5 bases had no gene match. There are 17 residues in the CDR3. Germline lookup yields CDR1 MGHRA and CDR2 YSYEKL. This CDR3 is CASSQDGLAGGTDTQYF. CDR3 nucleotides: TGCGCCAGCAGCCAAGATGGGCTAGCGGGAGGAACAGATACGCAGTATTTT.

This clone was observed once. The chain couples TRBV2 to TRBJ2-5, with a possible D match to TRBD1 (6 bases). The germline V gene has CDR1 SNHLY and CDR2 FYNNEI. V lost 1 base, J lost 5 bases, and 11 bases lay in between. This CDR3 spans 14 amino acids. As DNA, the CDR3 is TGTGCCAGCAGTGAAGGGACAGTCACGGAGACCCAGTACTTC. Translating gives CASSEGTVTETQYF.